What follows are 5 T cell receptor beta chains derived from one specimen sequenced in a study of T cells in Graves' hyperthyroidism and ophthalmopathy. Template material for amplifying TCR beta CDR3 regions consisted of RNA transcripts. TCR CDR3 underwent first-round RT-PCR with the HTBI primer set. TCRdb passed the multiplex PCR reads through MiXCR, listing each CDR3 protein once. The table records 500,000 to 650,000 distinct CDR3 sequences, 46% of them present only once. Sample: peripheral blood or thyroid tissue (not recorded which). The source is an adult woman with Graves' disease, either hyperthyroidism or ophthalmopathy (not recorded which).

The chain uses TRBV25-1 and TRBJ1-1, with D maybe TRBD1 (5 bases). Per the germline V gene, CDR1 is MGHDK and CDR2 is SYGVNS. Trimming removed 6 bases at V and 1 base at J, with 21 bases between. The CDR3 totals 17 residues. In DNA, the CDR3 is TGTGCCAGCAGACCGGCGGACGGACTCGGGGCGAACACTGAAGCTTTCTTT. This gives the protein CASRPADGLGANTEAFF.

The rearrangement joins TRBV7-1 to TRBJ2-6; perhaps TRBD1 as D (6 bases). TRBV7-1 qualifies as an ORF whose function is uncertain. The ends were cut back, 2 bases at V and 0 bases at J, with 17 bases in the middle. This CDR3 spans 19 amino acids. The CDR3 is CASSSTAGAVYSGANVLTF. The CDR3 nucleotides read TGTGCCAGCAGCTCAACGGCAGGGGCAGTATACTCTGGGGCCAACGTCCTGACTTTC.

The chain has TRBV5-1 and TRBJ2-5, with 8 bases lining up with TRBD2. Trimming cost V 2 bases and J 6 bases; bases outside gene matches: 9. Germline CDR1 and CDR2: SGHRS and YFSETQ. The CDR3 is 15 amino acids. The CDR3 here is CASSFGAGEGKTQYF. As DNA, the CDR3 is TGCGCCAGCAGCTTCGGAGCGGGAGAGGGAAAGACCCAGTACTTC.

This sequence joins TRBV24-1 and TRBJ1-3; D is ambiguous. The CDR3 loop spans 15 amino acids. V shed 2 bases and J shed 2 bases, with 9 bases lying between them. CDR1 is KGHDR, CDR2 SFDVKD, per germline. Here the CDR3 reads CATSDSGSAGNTIYF. DNA for the CDR3: TGTGCCACCAGTGATTCAGGCAGCGCTGGAAACACCATATATTTT.

This clonotype was counted only a few times. The chain combines TRBV29-1 with TRBJ1-1; 7 bases map to TRBD1. V lost 7 bases to trimming and J lost 1 base; unmatched junction nucleotides: 9. This CDR3 region has 14 residues. Germline V lookup: CDR1 SQVTM, CDR2 ANQGSEA. This CDR3 reads CSADRVKRNTEAFF. For the CDR3, the DNA is TGCAGCGCCGACAGGGTCAAAAGGAACACTGAAGCTTTCTTT.